The T cell receptor beta chain described here comes from a study of response to subunit inactivated influenza vaccine. Germline-derived CDR1 and CDR2 are SGHAT and FQNNGV. The CDR3 runs 15 residues. V was trimmed by 0 bases and J by 1 base, leaving 6 bases between them. This clonotype was counted between two and nine times. Its target is not known. From the RT-PCR reads, TCRdb called clonotypes with MiXCR, one entry per CDR3 protein. This sample has roughly 650,000 distinct CDR3 sequences, with 15% to 18% found just once. General observations from the study: Few additional T cells are recruited per seasonal influenza vaccination, authors suggested.

The sequenced sample was PBMCs from blood, obtained approximately 13 days after vaccination. This TCR was recovered from a man in his forties or fifties who received an inactivated influenza vaccine. V and J are TRBV11-2 and TRBJ2-2, with D unclear. CDR3 nucleotides: TGTGCCAGCAGCTTAGATGTGTGGAACACCGGGGAGCTGTTTTTT. Its protein product is CASSLDVWNTGELFF.